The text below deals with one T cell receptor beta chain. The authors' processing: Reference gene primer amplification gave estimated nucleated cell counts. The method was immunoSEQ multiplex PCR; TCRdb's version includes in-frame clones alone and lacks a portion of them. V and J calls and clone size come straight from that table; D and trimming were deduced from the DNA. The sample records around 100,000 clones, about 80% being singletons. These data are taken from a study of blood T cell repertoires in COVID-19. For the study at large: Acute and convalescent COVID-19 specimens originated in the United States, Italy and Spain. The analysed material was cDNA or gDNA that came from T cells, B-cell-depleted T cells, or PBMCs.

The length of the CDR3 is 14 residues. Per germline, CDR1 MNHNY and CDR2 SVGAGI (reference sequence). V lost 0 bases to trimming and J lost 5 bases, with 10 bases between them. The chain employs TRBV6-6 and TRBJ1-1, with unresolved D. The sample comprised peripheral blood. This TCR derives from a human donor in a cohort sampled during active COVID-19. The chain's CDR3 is CASSYSEGITEAFF. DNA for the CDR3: TGTGCCAGCAGTTACTCGGAGGGAATTACTGAAGCTTTCTTT.